This T cell receptor beta chain was captured by sequencing in a study of beta chain features in type 1 diabetes. Across the whole study: All samples yielded 107,917,701 examined sorted cells.

Expressed TCRB transcripts were sequenced because the entire RNA isolate underwent reverse transcription. The table came from immunoSEQ multiplex PCR; TCRdb's copy has only in-frame clones and leaves some out. The sample lists 310,000 or so clones, approximately 10% seen once, with approximately 0.016% in the top ten. This clone was detected only a few times. Its antigen remains unknown. Study findings and constraints: Naive, central memory and regulatory TCRB repertoires appeared more similar among patients than healthy donors. Junctions at VDJ sites from type 1 diabetes patients had fewer insertions and more deletions.

Sequencing was done on a sample of naive CD4+ T cells from blood. This TCR came from a woman between 25 and 40 years old in good health.

CDR3 nucleotide sequence: TGTGCCAGCAGCTTGCCTAGCGACACCGGGGAGCTGTTTTTT. Translated, it gives CASSLPSDTGELFF. This chain uses TRBV5-4 with TRBJ2-2; TRBD2 might be the D (6 bases). Germline CDR1 reads SGHNT; CDR2 reads YYREEE (reference sequence). The CDR3 is 14 residues long. V was shortened by 1 base and J by 3 bases, with 7 bases between the two germline ends.